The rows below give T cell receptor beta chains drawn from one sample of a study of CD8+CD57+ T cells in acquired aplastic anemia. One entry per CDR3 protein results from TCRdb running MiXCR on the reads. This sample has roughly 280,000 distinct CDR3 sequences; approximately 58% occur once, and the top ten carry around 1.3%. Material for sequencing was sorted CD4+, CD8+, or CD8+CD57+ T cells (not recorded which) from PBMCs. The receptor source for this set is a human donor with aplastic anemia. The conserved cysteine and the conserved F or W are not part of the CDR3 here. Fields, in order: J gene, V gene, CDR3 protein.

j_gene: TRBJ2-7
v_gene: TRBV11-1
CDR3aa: ASSPRQGMSSEQY

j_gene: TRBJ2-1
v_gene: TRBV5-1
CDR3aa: ASRYDRIGEQF

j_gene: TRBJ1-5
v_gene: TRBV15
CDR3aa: ATGPDYSNQPQH

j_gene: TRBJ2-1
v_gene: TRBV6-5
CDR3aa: ASSYRVVYRNEQF

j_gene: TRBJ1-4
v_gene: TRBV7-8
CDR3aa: ASSLLQGANNEKLF

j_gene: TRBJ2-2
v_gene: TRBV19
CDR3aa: ASSIGGDGPGELF

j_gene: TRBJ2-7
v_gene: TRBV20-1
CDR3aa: SARTGLDEQY

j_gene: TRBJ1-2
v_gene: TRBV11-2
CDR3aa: ASRSLGRGYGYT

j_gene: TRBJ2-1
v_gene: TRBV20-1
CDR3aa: SARVWERDEQF

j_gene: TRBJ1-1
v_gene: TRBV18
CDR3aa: ASSPGTGGYTEAF

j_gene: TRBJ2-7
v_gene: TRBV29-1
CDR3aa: SVARRGTSGWKEY

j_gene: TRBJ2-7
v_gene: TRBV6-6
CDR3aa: ASSPRNSYEQY

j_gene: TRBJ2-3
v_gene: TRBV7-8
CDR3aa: ASSLVDGGTTDTQY

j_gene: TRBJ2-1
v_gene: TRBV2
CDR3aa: ASVGRVNEQF

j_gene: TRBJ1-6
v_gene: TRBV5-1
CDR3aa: ASSTGQGINSPLH

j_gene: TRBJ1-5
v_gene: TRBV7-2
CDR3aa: ASSFPGGVQPQH

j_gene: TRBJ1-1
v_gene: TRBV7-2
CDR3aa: ASSGILLGAEAF

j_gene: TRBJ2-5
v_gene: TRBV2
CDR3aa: ASESDEETQY

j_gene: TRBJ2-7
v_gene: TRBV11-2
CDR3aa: ASSQGPGAYEQY

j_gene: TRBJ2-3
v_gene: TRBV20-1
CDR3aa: SALGLAIDTQY

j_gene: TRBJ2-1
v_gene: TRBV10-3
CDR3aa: ASQTEYEQF

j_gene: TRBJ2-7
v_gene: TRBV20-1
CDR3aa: SAMGDYHYEQY

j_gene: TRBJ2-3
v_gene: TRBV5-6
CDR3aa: ASSTAGLYTDTQY

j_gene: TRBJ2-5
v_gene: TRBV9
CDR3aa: ASSSTGVRETQY

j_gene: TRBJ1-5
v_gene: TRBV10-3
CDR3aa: ASSYSGRNNQPQH